A selection of T cell receptor beta chains follows, all from one sample in a study of blood T cell repertoires in COVID-19. Clones were read by immunoSEQ multiplex PCR, and TCRdb kept only the in-frame ones, dropping some. Found here are some 180,000 clones, more than 80% of them singletons; the top ten hold approximately 8%. The sequencing sample was made of peripheral blood. These receptors were obtained from a woman aged 55-69 years with acute or convalescent COVID-19. Both conserved end residues are part of each CDR3. The order of the fields is clone size, D gene, V gene, J gene, CDR3 protein, CDR3 DNA. A D gene is named only where the DNA matches it firmly. Clone size is stated in some rows and not others, as once, few, many or a class when expanded.

abundance: -; d_gene: -; v_gene: TRBV28; j_gene: TRBJ1-6; CDR3aa: CASSSPTGGSPLHF; CDR3nt: TGTGCCAGCAGTTCTCCGACAGGCGGTTCACCCCTCCACTTT
abundance: -; d_gene: -; v_gene: TRBV28; j_gene: TRBJ2-4; CDR3aa: CASSLGGLAKNIQYF; CDR3nt: TGTGCCAGCAGTTTAGGGGGACTAGCCAAAAACATTCAGTACTTC
abundance: -; d_gene: TRBD1; v_gene: TRBV28; j_gene: TRBJ1-1; CDR3aa: CASSFYSGTANTEAFF; CDR3nt: TGTGCCAGCAGTTTCTACTCCGGGACAGCCAACACTGAAGCTTTCTTT
abundance: once; d_gene: TRBD1; v_gene: TRBV9; j_gene: TRBJ1-2; CDR3aa: CASSVRGQGGSYGYTF; CDR3nt: TGTGCCAGCAGCGTGAGAGGACAGGGGGGATCCTATGGCTACACCTTC
abundance: -; d_gene: TRBD2; v_gene: TRBV2; j_gene: TRBJ2-2; CDR3aa: CASSEIAGDTTGELFF; CDR3nt: TGTGCCAGCAGTGAAATAGCGGGAGATACCACCGGGGAGCTGTTTTTT
abundance: -; d_gene: TRBD1; v_gene: TRBV5-5; j_gene: TRBJ2-6; CDR3aa: CASSLERQGAAGANVLTF; CDR3nt: TGTGCCAGCAGCTTGGAGAGGCAGGGGGCGGCTGGGGCCAACGTCCTGACTTTC
abundance: -; d_gene: TRBD1; v_gene: TRBV5-5; j_gene: TRBJ1-6; CDR3aa: CASSPPGTGGNSPLHF; CDR3nt: TGTGCCAGCAGCCCCCCCGGGACAGGAGGGAATTCACCCCTCCACTTT
abundance: few; d_gene: -; v_gene: TRBV5-1; j_gene: TRBJ2-1; CDR3aa: CASSTDLSSYNEQFF; CDR3nt: TGCGCCAGCAGCACCGACTTAAGCTCCTACAATGAGCAGTTCTTC
abundance: once; d_gene: -; v_gene: TRBV18; j_gene: TRBJ2-5; CDR3aa: CASSPQLSQETQYF; CDR3nt: TGTGCCAGCTCACCCCAACTAAGCCAAGAGACCCAGTACTTC
abundance: many; d_gene: -; v_gene: TRBV25-1; j_gene: TRBJ2-7; CDR3aa: CASSSTTRQYF; CDR3nt: TGTGCCAGCAGTTCCACTACGAGACAGTACTTC
abundance: -; d_gene: -; v_gene: TRBV19; j_gene: TRBJ1-2; CDR3aa: CASGSPRVGYTF; CDR3nt: TGTGCCAGTGGTTCTCCTCGGGTTGGCTACACCTTC
abundance: -; d_gene: -; v_gene: TRBV5-1; j_gene: TRBJ1-1; CDR3aa: CASSTDTGNTEAFF; CDR3nt: TGCGCCAGCAGCACGGACACGGGGAACACTGAAGCTTTCTTT
abundance: -; d_gene: TRBD2; v_gene: TRBV4-2; j_gene: TRBJ2-3; CDR3aa: CASSSLIGTSGPTDTQYF; CDR3nt: TGTGCCAGCAGTAGTCTAATCGGGACTAGCGGACCCACAGATACGCAGTATTTT
abundance: -; d_gene: -; v_gene: TRBV5-4; j_gene: TRBJ1-3; CDR3aa: CASSDWTRGNTIYF; CDR3nt: TGTGCCAGCAGCGACTGGACAAGAGGAAACACCATATATTTT
abundance: many; d_gene: -; v_gene: TRBV5-5; j_gene: TRBJ1-1; CDR3aa: CASSRVAGNTEAFF; CDR3nt: TGTGCCAGCAGCCGGGTTGCGGGGAACACTGAAGCTTTCTTT
abundance: -; d_gene: -; v_gene: TRBV19; j_gene: TRBJ2-5; CDR3aa: CASSLHPQSSWQTQYF; CDR3nt: TGTGCCAGTAGCCTACACCCCCAATCTAGCTGGCAGACCCAGTACTTC
abundance: once; d_gene: TRBD1; v_gene: TRBV5-1; j_gene: TRBJ2-1; CDR3aa: CASSIGQGGYNEQFF; CDR3nt: TGCGCCAGCAGCATCGGACAGGGGGGCTACAATGAGCAGTTCTTC
abundance: few; d_gene: TRBD2; v_gene: TRBV19; j_gene: TRBJ2-1; CDR3aa: CASRATSGQYEQFF; CDR3nt: TGTGCCAGTAGGGCGACTAGCGGGCAGTATGAGCAGTTCTTC
abundance: -; d_gene: -; v_gene: TRBV3-1/TRBV3-2; j_gene: TRBJ2-1; CDR3aa: CASSQGREPYNEQFF; CDR3nt: TGTGCCAGCAGCCAAGGGCGGGAACCCTACAATGAGCAGTTCTTC
abundance: -; d_gene: -; v_gene: TRBV15; j_gene: TRBJ1-2; CDR3aa: CATSSLGPLDTRREGYTF; CDR3nt: TGTGCCACCAGCTCGCTGGGGCCACTGGACACCCGGCGCGAAGGCTACACCTTC
abundance: -; d_gene: TRBD1; v_gene: TRBV28; j_gene: TRBJ1-1; CDR3aa: CASSRPGGNTEAFF; CDR3nt: TGTGCCAGCAGTCGCCCAGGGGGGAACACTGAAGCTTTCTTT
abundance: -; d_gene: -; v_gene: TRBV5-1; j_gene: TRBJ2-3; CDR3aa: CASSLVLSTDTQYF; CDR3nt: TGCGCCAGCAGCTTGGTTCTAAGCACAGATACGCAGTATTTT
abundance: few; d_gene: -; v_gene: TRBV7-8; j_gene: TRBJ2-2; CDR3aa: CASSWGVTGELFF; CDR3nt: TGTGCCAGCAGCTGGGGGGTCACCGGGGAGCTGTTTTTT
abundance: -; d_gene: TRBD1; v_gene: TRBV27; j_gene: TRBJ1-5; CDR3aa: CASKTTGSNQPQHF; CDR3nt: TGTGCCAGCAAGACGACAGGGAGCAATCAGCCCCAGCATTTT
abundance: -; d_gene: TRBD1; v_gene: TRBV25-1; j_gene: TRBJ2-2; CDR3aa: CASSGQGAPGGELFF; CDR3nt: TGTGCCAGCAGCGGACAGGGGGCACCGGGCGGGGAGCTGTTTTTT
abundance: -; d_gene: -; v_gene: TRBV6-5; j_gene: TRBJ1-2; CDR3aa: CASRVTVIRHYTF; CDR3nt: TGTGCCAGCAGAGTGACAGTTATTCGCCACTACACCTTC
abundance: -; d_gene: -; v_gene: TRBV28; j_gene: TRBJ1-3; CDR3aa: CASSFAGSSGNTIYF; CDR3nt: TGTGCCAGCAGTTTTGCAGGTAGCTCTGGAAACACCATATATTTT
abundance: -; d_gene: -; v_gene: TRBV9; j_gene: TRBJ2-5; CDR3aa: CASSRGKTQYF; CDR3nt: TGTGCCAGCAGCAGGGGGAAGACCCAGTACTTC
abundance: -; d_gene: TRBD1; v_gene: TRBV19; j_gene: TRBJ1-2; CDR3aa: CASSPRWGDRGNYGYTF; CDR3nt: TGTGCCAGTAGCCCCCGGTGGGGGGACAGGGGGAACTATGGCTACACCTTC
abundance: -; d_gene: -; v_gene: TRBV5-3; j_gene: TRBJ2-6; CDR3aa: CARSLGRTSSGANVLTF; CDR3nt: TGTGCCAGAAGCTTGGGGAGGACGAGCTCTGGGGCCAACGTCCTGACTTTC
abundance: -; d_gene: -; v_gene: TRBV19; j_gene: TRBJ2-2; CDR3aa: CATQGFTGELFF; CDR3nt: TGTGCCACCCAGGGATTCACCGGGGAGCTGTTTTTT
abundance: -; d_gene: TRBD1; v_gene: TRBV5-1; j_gene: TRBJ1-2; CDR3aa: CASSLGQGERGYTF; CDR3nt: TGCGCCAGCAGCTTGGGACAGGGGGAACGTGGCTACACCTTC
abundance: -; d_gene: -; v_gene: TRBV18; j_gene: TRBJ2-5; CDR3aa: CASSPTGRETQYF; CDR3nt: TGTGCCAGCTCGCCGACAGGACGAGAGACCCAGTACTTC